A selection of T cell receptor beta chains follows, all from one sample in a study of a mutant IDH1 vaccine in newly diagnosed glioma. TCRdb's copy holds only in-frame clones and misses some; the assay was immunoSEQ multiplex PCR. The sample has 20,000 to 25,000 clones; 82% are singletons. No cognate antigen is known for these TCRs. This sample comprised PBMCs, obtained from a glioma patient whose treatment included an IDH1 peptide vaccine. These receptors were taken from a man under 40 with glioma. The CDR3 runs from the conserved cysteine through the conserved F or W. Fields, in order: V gene, CDR3 length, clone size, D gene, J gene, CDR3 protein, CDR3 DNA. The D gene is left open where the match is weak. Part of the rows lack a size; the others show once, few, many or a class for expanded clones.

TRBV27	13	once	TRBD1	TRBJ2-7	CASTQGPAYEQYF	TGTGCCAGCACACAGGGGCCCGCCTACGAGCAGTACTTC
TRBV19	16	NA	NA	TRBJ1-2	CASSILPKAGFYGYTF	TGTGCCAGTAGTATATTGCCCAAGGCAGGCTTCTATGGCTACACCTTC
TRBV2	15	NA	TRBD2	TRBJ2-3	CASSETSGRADTQYF	TGTGCCAGCAGCGAGACTAGCGGGAGGGCAGATACGCAGTATTTT
TRBV18	15	NA	TRBD1	TRBJ2-5	CASSPTARGQKTQYF	TGTGCCAGCTCTCCCACCGCCAGGGGGCAGAAGACCCAGTACTTC
TRBV7-9	16	few	NA	TRBJ2-6	CASSSTAFSGANVLTF	TGTGCCAGCAGCTCGACAGCTTTCTCTGGGGCCAACGTCCTGACTTTC
TRBV5-1	15	few	TRBD1	TRBJ2-7	CASSSGQNTAYEQYF	TGCGCCAGCAGCTCGGGACAGAACACCGCCTACGAGCAGTACTTC
TRBV7-2	14	NA	TRBD1	TRBJ1-2	CASSLEGRGNGYTF	TGTGCCAGCAGCTTAGAGGGCAGGGGGAATGGCTACACCTTC
TRBV6-1	18	once	TRBD1	TRBJ2-7	CASSDARFRDRSSYEQYF	TGTGCCAGCAGTGACGCTAGATTCCGGGACAGGAGCTCCTACGAGCAGTACTTC
TRBV10-3	13	NA	NA	TRBJ2-1	CATRLEKNNEQFF	TGTGCCACCCGACTGGAGAAAAACAATGAGCAGTTCTTC
TRBV7-2	12	NA	NA	TRBJ2-1	CASSSLPQRPFF	TGTGCCAGCAGCTCACTTCCCCAGCGTCCGTTCTTC